The text below deals with one TCR beta chain. Germline V CDR1 and CDR2: KGHSH, LQKENI. This CDR3 is built from 15 residues. The ends were cut back, 2 bases at V and 7 bases at J, with 12 bases in the middle. Study processing details: Reference gene primer amplification gave estimated nucleated cell counts. Sequenced by immunoSEQ multiplex PCR; TCRdb stores in-frame clones only, minus some. V and J calls and clone size are copied from that table; D and trimming were computed from the DNA. The sample holds some 69,000 clones, roughly 84% seen once. These data belong to a study of blood T cell repertoires in COVID-19. Study context: The study drew acute and convalescent COVID-19 samples from the United States, Italy and Spain. T cells, B-cell-depleted T cells, or PBMCs provided the cDNA or gDNA that served as material.

Sequencing was performed on peripheral blood. The chain combines TRBV18 with TRBJ1-6, with a possible D match to TRBD1 (5 bases). This clonotype was sampled from an older man with active or convalescent COVID-19. CDR3 in amino acids: CASSPEGRGNSPLHF. The CDR3 coding sequence is TGTGCCAGCTCACCAGAGGGTCGGGGGAATTCACCCCTCCACTTT.